Following are 20 T cell receptor beta chains from one sample sequenced in a study of blood T cell repertoires in COVID-19. Sequencing used immunoSEQ multiplex PCR; TCRdb keeps in-frame clones, though not all of them. The sample holds about 29,000 clones, roughly nine tenths seen once. The material sequenced was peripheral blood. Receptors originate from a man older than 75 with acute or convalescent COVID-19.

The V call is TRBV7-9, the J call TRBJ1-1; possibly TRBD1 for D (6 bases). The germline gives CDR1 SEHNR, CDR2 FQNEAQ (reference sequence). V was shortened by 5 bases and J by 3 bases, with 22 bases between the two germline ends. CDR3 length: 17 amino acids. CDR3 sequence reads: CASSQGWTVAGHTEAFF. CDR3 sequence (DNA): TGTGCCAGCAGCCAGGGTTGGACAGTTGCCGGACACACTGAAGCTTTCTTT.

V gene TRBV6-5 combines with J gene TRBJ1-2, with 9 positions matching TRBD1. This CDR3 contains 13 residues. CDR1 is MNHEY and CDR2 is SVGAGI in the germline V gene. Trimming cost V 8 bases and J 4 bases; bases outside gene matches: 5. The CDR3 reads CASCLDRGYGYTF. The CDR3 DNA follows: TGTGCCAGCTGCTTGGACAGGGGCTATGGCTACACCTTC.

The rearrangement links TRBV7-2 to TRBJ2-4, with D perhaps matching TRBD2 (6 bases). The germline V gene encodes CDR1 SGHTA and CDR2 FQGNSA. The V end was cut by 5 bases, the J end by 6 bases, with 23 bases between. The CDR3 sequence is 17 residues long. This chain's CDR3 is CASSRTSASGESNIQYF. In nucleotides, the CDR3 is TGTGCCAGCAGCCGGACCAGTGCCTCGGGGGAATCAAACATTCAGTACTTC.

The rearrangement uses TRBV5-1 and TRBJ2-1, with 16 bases that match TRBD2. This CDR3 has 19 amino acids. Trimming cost V 0 bases and J 9 bases; bases outside gene matches: 12. The V gene's germline CDR1 is SGHRS and CDR2 YFSETQ. The chain's CDR3 is CASSLAASGTSGGAGEQFF. The CDR3 nucleotides read TGCGCCAGCAGCTTGGCTGCCTCCGGGACTAGCGGGGGGGCAGGTGAGCAGTTCTTC.

Only one count was recorded for this clone. Different DNA sequences within this sample yield the same CDR3. This rearrangement joins TRBV18 to TRBJ2-2; TRBD2 matches 10 bases. Germline V gene lookup returns CDR1 KGHSH and CDR2 LQKENI. This CDR3 region has 16 residues. J gave up 2 bases and V 6 bases, and 6 bases lay outside the gene matches. CDR3 protein: CASSPGLAANTGELFF. The CDR3 nucleotides are TGTGCCAGCTCCCCTGGACTAGCGGCAAACACCGGGGAGCTGTTTTTT.

The V gene is TRBV14, the J gene TRBJ1-2; D is undetermined. The CDR3 loop spans 15 amino acids. Trimming pared 4 bases from V and 4 bases from J, leaving 16 bases between. Germline values: CDR1 SGHDN, CDR2 FVKESK. The CDR3 DNA follows: TGTGCCAGCAGCCGCGTGGCGGGGTGGGGCTATGGCTACACCTTC. Translation: CASSRVAGWGYGYTF.

The DNA for the CDR3 is TGCGCCAGCAGCTTGGCCTTAACAGGGGGCGCAGATACGCAGTATTTT. Translated: CASSLALTGGADTQYF. The chain employs TRBV5-1 and TRBJ2-3; 9 nucleotides line up with TRBD1. Germline CDR1 reads SGHRS; CDR2 reads YFSETQ. V shed 0 bases, J shed 4 bases, and the junction held 6 bases outside the gene matches. The CDR3 covers 16 residues.

The chain joins TRBV28 to TRBJ1-4; the D gene is possibly TRBD1 (5 bases). Trimming removed 4 bases from V and 7 bases from J, with 16 bases in between. Germline V gene lookup returns CDR1 MDHEN and CDR2 SYDVKM. This CDR3 contains 15 residues. The CDR3 protein is CASSYPTGLSEKLFF. The CDR3 DNA is TGTGCCAGCAGTTATCCCACAGGTCTCTCTGAAAAACTGTTTTTT. Combining the CDR3 with reference TRBV28 and TRBJ1-4 gives the whole variable domain DVKVTQSSRYLVKRTGEKVFLECVQDMDHENMFWYRQDPGLGLRLIYFSYDVKMKEKGDIPEGYSVSREKKERFSLILESASTNQTSMYLCASSYPTGLSEKLFFGSGTQLSVL.

The chain links TRBV5-6 to TRBJ2-7, with 7 nucleotides matching TRBD1. The CDR3 length is 14 residues. The V gene's germline CDR1 is SGHDT and CDR2 YYEEEE. V lost 0 bases and J lost 5; bases outside the gene matches: 5. In DNA, the CDR3 is TGTGCCAGCAGCTTGGGCCTAGGGACAGACGAGCAGTACTTC. The encoded protein is CASSLGLGTDEQYF. The full variable domain, with the rest looked up from reference TRBV5-6 and TRBJ2-7, is DAGVTQSPTHLIKTRGQQVTLRCSPKSGHDTVSWYQQALGQGPQFIFQYYEEEERQRGNFPDRFSGHQFPNYSSELNVNALLLGDSALYLCASSLGLGTDEQYFGPGTRLTVT.

The chain carries TRBV7-3 and TRBJ1-1, with a possible D match to TRBD1 (6 bases). The CDR3 runs 13 residues. The germline V gene has CDR1 SGHTA and CDR2 FQGTGA. V was cut by 4 bases and J by 6 bases, with 12 bases left in between. The CDR3 DNA reads as TGTGCCAGCAGCTCACAGGGTATAGCTGAAGCTTTCTTT. Its protein is CASSSQGIAEAFF.

The gene calls are TRBV19 and TRBJ2-7; D is ambiguous. CDR3 length: 14 amino acids. Germline V gene sequence: CDR1 LNHDA, CDR2 SQIVND (reference sequence). V was clipped by 3 bases and J by 3 bases, with 12 bases between them. The CDR3 is CASSIGPEYYEQYF. The CDR3 DNA follows: TGTGCCAGTAGTATTGGTCCGGAGTACTACGAGCAGTACTTC.

The gene calls are TRBV9 and TRBJ2-3; 8 nucleotides match TRBD2. The CDR3 covers 14 residues. V shed 4 bases and J 6 bases; nucleotides not matched to a gene: 7. Germline CDR1 is SGDLS and CDR2 is YYNGEE. CDR3 loop: CASSLRAGEDTQYF. CDR3 coding DNA: TGTGCCAGCAGCCTCAGAGCGGGGGAGGATACGCAGTATTTT.

This sequence joins TRBV7-9 and TRBJ1-6; tentative D call: TRBD1 (5 bases). The CDR3 spans 14 residues. With 0 bases removed from V and 9 bases from J, the gap between germline ends came to 9 bases. Germline V CDR1 and CDR2: SEHNR, FQNEAQ (reference sequence). The CDR3 DNA reads TGTGCCAGCAGCTTAGCCAGGGTCGTTTCACCCCTCCACTTT. Translation: CASSLARVVSPLHF.

V and J are TRBV19 and TRBJ2-5; D gene uncertain. Germline assignment: CDR1 LNHDA and CDR2 SQIVND (reference sequence). V dropped 6 bases and J dropped 3 bases, with 17 bases sitting between them. This CDR3 has 15 residues. As DNA, the CDR3 is TGTGCCAGTAGCAATACCGGGTTCCTCAAAGAGACCCAGTACTTC. Its translation is CASSNTGFLKETQYF.

The V and J genes are TRBV21-1 and TRBJ1-2; whether TRBD1, the table's D call, matches the DNA was not checked. TRBV21-1 is listed as a pseudogene. There are 13 residues in the CDR3. The CDR3 loop reads CASSNQGDYGYTF. The CDR3 DNA reads TGTGCCAGCAGCAACCAGGGGGACTATGGCTACACCTTC.

This sequence joins TRBV6-1 and TRBJ2-1; no reliable D call. V lost 2 bases to trimming and J lost 0 bases, with 8 bases between them. The length of the CDR3 is 15 residues. Germline CDR1 reads MNHNS; CDR2 reads SASEGT. CDR3: CASSEPGYSYNEQFF. DNA of the CDR3: TGTGCCAGCAGTGAACCGGGTTACTCCTACAATGAGCAGTTCTTC.

J is TRBJ1-4 and V is TRBV5-1, with 8 bases lining up with TRBD1. V was clipped by 4 bases and J by 8 bases; unmatched bases: 4. The length of the CDR3 is 13 residues. From germline, CDR1 is SGHRS and CDR2 YFSETQ. The CDR3 nucleotides read TGCGCCAGCAGCGTGGACAGGGTGGAAAAACTGTTTTTT. This gives the protein CASSVDRVEKLFF.

The chain employs TRBV7-9 and TRBJ1-5; weak D call: TRBD1 (6 bases). Deletions cut 5 bases from V and 1 base from J, with 9 bases between. The CDR3 is made up of 14 amino acids. CDR1 is SEHNR and CDR2 is FQNEAQ in the germline V gene (reference sequence). The CDR3 nucleotides read TGTGCCAGCAGCGCCGGACAGAGCAATCAGCCCCAGCATTTT. Translation: CASSAGQSNQPQHF.

The chain is built from TRBV14 and TRBJ2-7; D uncertain. The CDR3 runs to 14 residues. Trimming shortened V by 2 bases and J by 7 bases, and 15 bases separated the two germline ends. Germline CDR1 SGHDN, CDR2 FVKESK. CDR3 bases: TGTGCCAGCAGCCAAACCATGTTGCCGCGTGAGCAGTACTTC. Amino acid sequence: CASSQTMLPREQYF.

This clone was detected once. The CDR3 region has the DNA TGTGCCACCAGCAGAGATAACGGGGGTGAAAAACTGTTTTTT. Amino acids: CATSRDNGGEKLFF. The rearrangement uses TRBV15 and TRBJ1-4, with D maybe TRBD1 (5 bases). The germline CDR1 and CDR2 sequences are LNHNV and YYDKDF (reference sequence). V lost 0 bases and J 7 bases, leaving 9 bases between the germline ends. The length of the CDR3 is 14 residues.